The 26 T cell receptor beta chains below were found in one sample sequenced in a study of regulatory T cells in long-lasting Graves disease. CDR3 regions were amplified by Arm-PCR using iRepertoire HTBI primers to build TCR beta libraries. A single record per CDR3 protein comes from TCRdb applying MiXCR to the multiplex PCR reads. This table holds about 200,000 distinct CDR3 sequences, approximately 20% found once. Time point specified: newly diagnosed GD, antithyroid drugs for less than 3 months. PBMCs provided the RNA from which the TCR library was made. The source material was peripheral blood mononuclear cells (PBMCs), sampled at new diagnosis, from a patient treated with antithyroid drugs. All receptors come from a female donor with Graves disease.

Of note for this clonotype: The final CDR3 position lacks the conserved phenylalanine or tryptophan, pointing to a likely read error. The chain links TRBV11-3 to TRBJ2-7; 7 bases fit TRBD1. Germline assignment: CDR1 SGHNT and CDR2 YENEEA. The CDR3 loop spans 13 amino acids. J was trimmed by 3 bases and V by 6 bases; bases with no gene match: 5. CDR3 sequence: CASSLSGGYEQYS. For the CDR3, the DNA is TGTGCCAGCAGTTTATCAGGGGGCTACGAGCAGTACTCC.

This clonotype was detected ten times or more. The CDR3 bases are TGTGCCAGCAGCCAACAAGGAAGGGGATTAACTGAAGCTTTCTTT. This codes for CASSQQGRGLTEAFF. The chain uses TRBV14 and TRBJ1-1; tentative D call: TRBD1 (5 bases). The CDR3 is made up of 15 amino acids. V lost 2 bases and J 5 bases, leaving 15 bases between the germline ends. Per the germline V gene, CDR1 is SGHDN and CDR2 is FVKESK.

There are many counts of this clonotype. V is TRBV2 and J is TRBJ1-2; the match to TRBD1 covers 8 bases. This CDR3 has 12 residues. The J segment lost 7 bases and the V segment lost 7 bases, leaving 5 bases of the junction unmatched. CDR1 SNHLY and CDR2 FYNNEI come from the germline V gene. DNA of the CDR3: TGTGCCAGCACCCAGGGGGCTGGTGGCTACACCTTC. Translation: CASTQGAGGYTF. Based on the CDR3 plus reference TRBV2 and TRBJ1-2, the full variable domain is EPEVTQTPSHQVTQMGQEVILRCVPISNHLYFYWYRQILGQKVEFLVSFYNNEISEKSEIFDDQFSVERPDGSNFTLKIRSTKLEDSAMYFCASTQGAGGYTFGSGTRLTVV.

Many counts were recorded for this clonotype. The chain employs TRBV25-1 and TRBJ1-1; D not certain. V was cut by 0 bases and J by 2 bases, with 16 bases left in between. The CDR3 has 17 residues. CDR1 is MGHDK, CDR2 SYGVNS, per germline. The CDR3 DNA is TGTGCCAGCAGTGAATATCCGAATGGCGGGGTTAACACTGAAGCTTTCTTT. Protein product: CASSEYPNGGVNTEAFF. Filled out from reference TRBV25-1 and TRBJ1-1, the complete variable domain reads EADIYQTPRYLVIGTGKKITLECSQTMGHDKMYWYQQDPGMELHLIHYSYGVNSTEKGDLSSESTVSRIRTEHFPLTLESARPSHTSQYLCASSEYPNGGVNTEAFFGQGTRLTVV.

The sample holds many counts of this clonotype. This chain links TRBV7-9 with TRBJ2-7; 7 nucleotides line up with TRBD2. The germline gives CDR1 SEHNR, CDR2 FQNEAQ (reference sequence). The ends lost 5 bases at V and 3 bases at J; junction bases unmatched: 10. The CDR3 is made up of 15 amino acids. DNA of the CDR3: TGTGCCAGCAGCCATAGCGGGTCCAGTTACTACGAGCAGTACTTC. Protein: CASSHSGSSYYEQYF.

With regard to this clonotype: It may be a read error: a sequence one base away is much more abundant. The chain is built from TRBV7-2 and TRBJ1-2, with 7 bases fitting TRBD1. The CDR3 sequence is 14 residues long. Germline loops: CDR1 SGHTA, CDR2 FQGNSA. CDR3 in DNA: TGTTCCAGCAGTCCTACCGACAGGGTGAATGGCTACACCTTC. Its protein product is CSSSPTDRVNGYTF.

This clonotype was recorded at least ten times. The CDR3 loop reads CASSLAGGVTANEQFF. In DNA form, the CDR3 reads TGTGCCAGCAGCTTGGCCGGAGGGGTCACGGCCAATGAGCAGTTCTTC. The rearrangement joins TRBV7-3 to TRBJ2-1, with D possibly TRBD2 on 6 matching bases. The CDR3 consists of 16 residues. V lost 3 bases, J lost 6 bases, and 18 bases lay in between. The germline CDR1 and CDR2 sequences are SGHTA and FQGTGA.

This sequence joins TRBV7-2 and TRBJ1-1, with 7 bases fitting TRBD1. From germline, CDR1 is SGHTA and CDR2 FQGNSA. V shed 2 bases and J 3 bases; nucleotides not matched to a gene: 9. The CDR3 totals 16 residues. CDR3 DNA sequence: TGTGCCAGCAGCTTATTCAGGGGGATTGTGTACACTGAAGCTTTCTTT. Translating it yields CASSLFRGIVYTEAFF.

The chain uses TRBV6-9 and TRBJ2-6, with no clear D. Trimming stripped 3 bases from V and 0 bases from J, with 6 bases between. CDR1 and CDR2 (germline): MNHGY, SVAAGI. The CDR3 is 15 residues long. The CDR3 spells CASSYDGSGANVLTF. As DNA, the CDR3 is TGTGCCAGCAGTTACGACGGCTCTGGGGCCAACGTCCTGACTTTC.

About this clonotype: It may be a read error: a sequence one base away is much more abundant. This CDR3 fails to terminate in the conserved phenylalanine or tryptophan, so it likely reflects a read error. The chain combines TRBV12-3 or TRBV12-4 with TRBJ2-5; D unclear. Trimming stripped 6 bases from V and 0 bases from J, with 8 bases between. CDR3 length equals 13 residues. CDR3 sequence reads: CASRNNDQETQYL. CDR3 sequence (DNA): TGTGCCAGCAGAAATAACGACCAAGAGACCCAGTACCTC.

This clonotype was recorded many times. The rearrangement links TRBV24-1 to TRBJ2-3; D not certain. This CDR3 spans 16 amino acids. The germline V and J ends were trimmed by 0 bases and 0 bases, with 9 bases remaining between them. CDR1 is KGHDR, CDR2 SFDVKD, per germline. CDR3 nucleotides: TGTGCCACCAGTGATTTGCAGTTCGCGAGCACAGATACGCAGTATTTT. It codes for CATSDLQFASTDTQYF.

This clonotype turned up a few times. This chain uses TRBV19 with TRBJ1-3; 10 nucleotides line up with TRBD1. The germline V gene encodes CDR1 LNHDA and CDR2 SQIVND (reference sequence). After removal of 6 bases from V and 0 bases from J, the junction contained 8 bases not matched to a gene. This CDR3 has 17 amino acids. The CDR3 is CASRGQGPLNSGNTIYF. The CDR3 bases are TGTGCCAGTAGGGGACAGGGGCCCCTGAACTCTGGAAACACCATATATTTT.

The J gene is TRBJ1-4, the V gene TRBV2, with no clear D. The germline V gene has CDR1 SNHLY and CDR2 FYNNEI. The CDR3 covers 16 residues. V lost 5 bases to trimming and J lost 3 bases, with 16 bases between them. As DNA, the CDR3 is TGTGCCAGCAGTAGACTCGATCCATTATCTAATGAAAAACTGTTTTTT. Protein product: CASSRLDPLSNEKLFF.

This clonotype was detected ten times or more. The chain links TRBV27 to TRBJ1-2; possibly TRBD1 for D (5 bases). Looked up from germline, CDR1 is MNHEY and CDR2 is SMNVEV (reference sequence). The V and J ends lost 3 bases and 1 base respectively, with 12 bases between them. CDR3 length: 15 amino acids. Here the CDR3 reads CASSFGGEGNYGYTF. The CDR3 DNA sequence: TGTGCCAGCAGTTTTGGAGGGGAGGGTAACTATGGCTACACCTTC.

This clonotype was picked up many times. V is TRBV24-1 and J is TRBJ1-3; 10 bases are shared with TRBD1. Trimming removed 4 bases from V and 7 bases from J; junction bases left unmatched: 3. There are 14 residues in the CDR3. The V gene's germline CDR1 is KGHDR and CDR2 SFDVKD. The CDR3 region is CATSEPGQGNTIYF. The DNA of the CDR3 is TGTGCCACCAGTGAGCCGGGACAGGGGAACACCATATATTTT.

The sample holds a few counts of this clonotype. This chain joins TRBV29-1 and TRBJ2-7; D possibly corresponds to TRBD2 (6 bases). The CDR3 covers 14 residues. Germline lookup yields CDR1 SQVTM and CDR2 ANQGSEA. Trimming left V 2 bases short and J 5 bases short, with 16 bases between. CDR3 loop: CSVEFYGGRNEQYF. The CDR3 region has the DNA TGCAGCGTTGAATTTTACGGGGGAAGAAACGAGCAGTACTTC.

This clonotype was counted many times. The chain has TRBV28 and TRBJ2-3; D remains ambiguous. The length of the CDR3 is 15 residues. Trimming removed 2 bases from V and 3 bases from J, with 12 bases in between. Germline CDR1 reads MDHEN; CDR2 reads SYDVKM. This chain's CDR3 is CASSLATEGTDTQYF. The CDR3 DNA reads as TGTGCCAGCAGTTTAGCAACCGAAGGGACAGATACGCAGTATTTT.

This clonotype showed up many times. The gene calls are TRBV11-1 and TRBJ2-1, with TRBD1 identical over 8 bases. The V and J ends lost 1 base and 2 bases, in that order; junction bases with no gene match: 1. The CDR3 runs to 15 residues. Germline values: CDR1 SGHAT, CDR2 FQDESV (reference sequence). This CDR3 reads CASSLDRGAYNEQFF. In DNA form, the CDR3 reads TGTGCCAGCAGCTTAGACAGGGGGGCCTACAATGAGCAGTTCTTC. The whole variable domain, filled in from reference TRBV11-1 and TRBJ2-1, reads EAEVAQSPRYKITEKSQAVAFWCDPISGHATLYWYRQILGQGPELLVQFQDESVVDDSQLPKDRFSAERLKGVDSTLKIQPAELGDSAMYLCASSLDRGAYNEQFFGPGTRLTVL.

For this clonotype: A far bigger clonotype differs at one base, so this is likely a read error. The CDR3 sequence is CASRLDPGPGYNEQFF. The CDR3 nucleotides are TGTGCCAGCAGATTAGATCCAGGGCCCGGATACAATGAGCAGTTCTTC. The rearrangement links TRBV11-3 to TRBJ2-5, with D perhaps TRBD1 (5 bases). The J call may be in error: the DNA end matches TRBJ2-1 better. The germline CDR1 and CDR2 sequences are SGHNT and YENEEA. The CDR3 has 16 amino acids.

The CDR3 nucleotides read TGCAGTGCTAGAGGGGCAGGAAGCTCCTACGAGCAGTACTTC. It specifies CSARGAGSSYEQYF. The rearrangement uses TRBV20-1 and TRBJ2-7; D unresolved. The ends were cut back, 1 base at V and 0 bases at J, with 10 bases in the middle. The CDR3 is 14 amino acids. Germline V gives CDR1 DFQATT, CDR2 SNEGSKA (reference sequence).

There are many counts of this clonotype. This rearrangement joins TRBV7-8 to TRBJ2-1; 8 nucleotides line up with TRBD2. The CDR3 is 15 amino acids. After removal of 5 bases from V and 7 bases from J, the junction contained 10 bases not matched to a gene. Germline CDR1 and CDR2: SGHVS and FQNEAQ. The CDR3 region has the DNA TGTGCCAGCAGCCCAGAAGCGGGAGCGGGGAATGAGCAGTTCTTC. It is translated as CASSPEAGAGNEQFF.

This chain connects TRBV2 to TRBJ1-6, with 9 bases fitting TRBD1. The germline CDR1 and CDR2 sequences are SNHLY and FYNNEI. The CDR3 is 14 amino acids. Germline trimming cut 6 bases from V and 9 bases from J; bases unmatched to any gene: 6. CDR3 amino acids: CASSADRGASPLHF. The CDR3 bases are TGTGCCAGCAGCGCCGACAGGGGGGCTTCACCCCTCCACTTT.

Many counts were recorded for this clonotype. The chain joins TRBV29-1 to TRBJ1-4, with no clear D. The CDR3 sequence is 11 residues long. V gave up 3 bases and J gave up 11 bases, with 10 bases separating them. Germline V gene lookup returns CDR1 SQVTM and CDR2 ANQGSEA. The CDR3 loop reads CSVEDGGKLFF. The CDR3 DNA follows: TGCAGCGTTGAGGATGGAGGGAAACTGTTTTTT.

This clonotype appeared many times. The V call is TRBV11-2, the J call TRBJ2-3; D unclear. The CDR3 consists of 15 residues. Germline values: CDR1 SGHAT, CDR2 FQNNGV. V lost 0 bases to trimming and J lost 4 bases, with 11 bases between them. CDR3 loop: CASSLDVLRADTQYF. CDR3 sequence (DNA): TGTGCCAGCAGCTTAGACGTCCTTAGGGCAGATACGCAGTATTTT.

This clonotype was picked up many times. The CDR3 DNA reads TGCAGTGCTAGTCACTCTCGGAACACTGAAGCTTTCTTT. Protein: CSASHSRNTEAFF. The chain has TRBV20-1 and TRBJ1-1; D unclear. The germline gives CDR1 DFQATT, CDR2 SNEGSKA (reference sequence). The CDR3 contains 13 residues. Trimming took off 3 bases at V and 1 base at J, with 9 bases between the two ends.

In its sample, this clonotype was seen many times. The chain couples TRBV7-2 to TRBJ1-1; maybe TRBD1 (6 bases). The ends were cut back, 2 bases at V and 3 bases at J, with 13 bases in the middle. This CDR3 has 15 residues. CDR1 SGHTA and CDR2 FQGNSA come from the germline V gene. The CDR3 region is CASSLLQGTYTEAFF. CDR3 bases: TGTGCCAGCAGCTTACTTCAGGGGACGTACACTGAAGCTTTCTTT. The full variable domain, in which reference TRBV7-2 and TRBJ1-1 provide the parts outside the CDR3, is GAGVSQSPSNKVTEKGKDVELRCDPISGHTALYWYRQSLGQGLEFLIYFQGNSAPDKSGLPSDRFSAERTGGSVSTLTIQRTQQEDSAVYLCASSLLQGTYTEAFFGQGTRLTVV.